A selection of T cell receptor beta chains follows, all from one sample in a study of blood T cells in healthy people across ages. TCRdb analysed the 5' RACE reads with MiXCR anew, one entry per CDR3 protein. Of 780,000 or so distinct CDR3 sequences listed, 20% to 30% are singletons. The data also belong to a second study, concerning T cells of mothers and their children.

Material for sequencing was blood. The origin of the receptors is a boy younger than 18 in good health. The CDR3 runs from the conserved cysteine through the conserved F or W. D genes are given only for firm matches.

cdr3_aa,d_call,j_call,v_call,cdr3_length
CASSPGTGSDYTF,TRBD1,TRBJ1-2,TRBV11-2,13
CSASRLAGVSDTQYF,TRBD2,TRBJ2-3,TRBV20-1,15
CASSPSLGGGEKLFF,.,TRBJ1-4,TRBV18,15
CSARDAGNPADTQYF,.,TRBJ2-3,TRBV20-1,15
CSARGGSGSPGTQYF,TRBD2,TRBJ2-3,TRBV29-1,15
CSVEWLSARAQDTQYF,.,TRBJ2-3,TRBV29-1,16
CASSSPGTGVNEQFF,TRBD1,TRBJ2-1,TRBV12-3/TRBV12-4,15
CSAYFRGDQETQYF,.,TRBJ2-5,TRBV20-1,14
CASSSRRGATNEKLFF,.,TRBJ1-4,TRBV7-2,16
CASGLDGSGGRGSQYF,TRBD2,TRBJ2-5,TRBV7-2,16
CATSRDLLADEETQYF,TRBD2,TRBJ2-5,TRBV15,16
CASSLGSAPQYNEQFF,.,TRBJ2-1,TRBV7-8,16
CSVDSGQGNYGYTF,TRBD1,TRBJ1-2,TRBV29-1,14
CASRPGTVNGYGYTF,TRBD1,TRBJ1-2,TRBV28,15
CASSLTGGPSTDTQYF,TRBD2,TRBJ2-3,TRBV7-2,16
CASSLGGPTFETQYF,.,TRBJ2-5,TRBV7-2,15
CASSLVDRGLANVLTF,TRBD1,TRBJ2-6,TRBV7-8,16
CSASLAGGFTDTQYF,TRBD2,TRBJ2-3,TRBV20-1,15
CAISETLRESHEKLFF,.,TRBJ1-4,TRBV10-3,16